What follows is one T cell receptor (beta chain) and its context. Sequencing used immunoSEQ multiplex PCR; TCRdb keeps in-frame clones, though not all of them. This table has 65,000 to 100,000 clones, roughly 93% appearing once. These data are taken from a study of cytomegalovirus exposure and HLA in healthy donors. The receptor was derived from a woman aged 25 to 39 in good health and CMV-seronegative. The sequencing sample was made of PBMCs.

Here the CDR3 reads CATRRGYEQYF. CDR3 nucleotide sequence: TGTGCCACCCGGCGGGGGTACGAGCAGTACTTC. The genes are TRBV7-9 and TRBJ2-7, with TRBD2 matching over 7 bases. CDR1 is SEHNR, CDR2 FQNEAQ, per germline (reference sequence). CDR3 length: 11 amino acids. V trimming: 10 bases; J trimming: 4 bases; junction bases outside the gene matches: 4. Full variable domain (outside the CDR3, taken from reference TRBV7-9 and TRBJ2-7): DTGVSQNPRHKITKRGQNVTFRCDPISEHNRLYWYRQTLGQGPEFLTYFQNEAQLEKSRLLSDRFSAERPKGSFSTLEIQRTEQGDSAMYLCATRRGYEQYFGPGTRLTVT.